Described below is a single T cell receptor beta chain sequence and its context. The sample holds other DNA sequences that translate to the same CDR3. This record comes from a study of blood T cell repertoires in COVID-19. Study at large: Specimens from acute and convalescent COVID-19 originated in the United States, Italy and Spain. In each case, the material was cDNA or gDNA derived from T cells, B-cell-depleted T cells, or PBMCs.

This CDR3 is 13 amino acids long. V was trimmed by 0 bases and J by 1 base, leaving 5 bases between them. Per germline, CDR1 SGHRS and CDR2 YFSETQ. As processed by the authors: By means of reference gene primer amplification, nucleated cell counts were estimated. The method was immunoSEQ multiplex PCR; TCRdb's version includes in-frame clones alone and lacks a portion of them. The DNA was the basis for D and trimming; V, J and clone size are from that table. The sample gives about 160,000 clones, under 90% of which show up once; 10% is in the top ten. What was sequenced was peripheral blood. The V call is TRBV5-1, the J call TRBJ2-7; no firm D call. This TCR came from an elderly woman with active or convalescent COVID-19. DNA of the CDR3: TGCGCCAGCAGCTTGGCAGGTTCCTACGAGCAGTACTTC. Translated: CASSLAGSYEQYF.